In this sample, the clone carrying this T cell receptor beta chain turned up once. The antigen is undetermined. The donors belonged to the roughly 120-subject validation cohort, separate from the roughly 600-subject first cohort. The CDR3 loop spans 13 amino acids. The V and J ends lost 5 bases and 4 bases respectively, with 11 bases between them. Germline V gives CDR1 SEHNR, CDR2 FQNEAQ (reference sequence). This entry comes from a study of cytomegalovirus exposure and HLA in healthy donors. In the study overall: A later analysis reported the same platform for the 95 to 150 validation repertoires and the roughly 700 first-cohort repertoires.

Study-wide points: According to a subsequent analysis, TCR clusters identified in the first cohort showed a tendency to co-occur across the 100 to 150 validation repertoires. Reported results showed that the classifier diagnosed cytomegalovirus status with high specificity and sensitivity.

Using immunoSEQ multiplex PCR, the repertoire was profiled, and TCRdb retains in-frame clones only, with some absent. The table records about 360,000 clones, approximately 90% of them present only once. This chain links TRBV7-9 with TRBJ1-1; tentative D call: TRBD1 (5 bases). The source is a woman in her late teens or twenties in good health and CMV-seronegative. Sequencing used PBMCs. The CDR3 protein is CASSRTGVTEAFF. In nucleotides, the CDR3 is TGTGCCAGCAGCCGGACGGGGGTCACTGAAGCTTTCTTT.